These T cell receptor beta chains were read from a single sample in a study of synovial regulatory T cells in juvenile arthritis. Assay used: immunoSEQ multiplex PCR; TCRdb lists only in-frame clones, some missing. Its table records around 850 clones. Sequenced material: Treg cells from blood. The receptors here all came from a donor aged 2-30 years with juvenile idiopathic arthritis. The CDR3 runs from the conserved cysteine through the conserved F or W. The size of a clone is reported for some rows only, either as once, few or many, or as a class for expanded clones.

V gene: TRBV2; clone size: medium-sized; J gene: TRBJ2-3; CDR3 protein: CASSVVRDTQYF
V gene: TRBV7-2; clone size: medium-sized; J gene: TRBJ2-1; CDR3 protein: CASSKGGGTRGVREQFF
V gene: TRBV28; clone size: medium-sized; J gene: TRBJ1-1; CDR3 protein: CASSSMDRGGFEAFF
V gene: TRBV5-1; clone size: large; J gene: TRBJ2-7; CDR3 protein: CASKLGIGLYEQYF
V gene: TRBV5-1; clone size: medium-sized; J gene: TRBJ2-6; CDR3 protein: CASSLEGRGANVLTF
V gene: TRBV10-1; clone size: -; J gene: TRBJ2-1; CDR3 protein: CASSKTSGAYNEQFF
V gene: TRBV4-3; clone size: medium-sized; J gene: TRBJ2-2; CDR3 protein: CASKRSGTGGTGELFF
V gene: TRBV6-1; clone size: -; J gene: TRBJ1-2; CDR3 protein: CASSDGGGYTF
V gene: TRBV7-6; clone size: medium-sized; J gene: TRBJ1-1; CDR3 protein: CASRGEHTEAFF
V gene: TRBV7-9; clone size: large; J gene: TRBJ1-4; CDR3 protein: CASSPNFATNEKLFF
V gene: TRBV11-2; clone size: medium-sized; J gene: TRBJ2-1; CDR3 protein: CASSLIGDRVYNEQFF
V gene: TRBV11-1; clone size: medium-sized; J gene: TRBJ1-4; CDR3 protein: CASSFWGSEKLFF
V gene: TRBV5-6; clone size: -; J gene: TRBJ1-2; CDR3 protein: CASSLPGHYGYTF
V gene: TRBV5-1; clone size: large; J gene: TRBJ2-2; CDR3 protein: CASSLSSPHTGELFF
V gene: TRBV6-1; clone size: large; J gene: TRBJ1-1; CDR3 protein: CASSIRTADTEAFF
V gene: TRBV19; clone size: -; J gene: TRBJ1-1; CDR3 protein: CASKTEGRYRPNTEAFF
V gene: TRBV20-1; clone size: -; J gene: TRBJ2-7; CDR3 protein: CSARELYEQYF
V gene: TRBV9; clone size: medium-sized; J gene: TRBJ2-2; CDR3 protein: CASSVELTSTGELFF
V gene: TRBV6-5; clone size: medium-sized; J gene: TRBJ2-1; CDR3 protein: CASTDRHNEQFF
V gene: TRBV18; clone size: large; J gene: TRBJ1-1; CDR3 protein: CASSPQNTEAFF
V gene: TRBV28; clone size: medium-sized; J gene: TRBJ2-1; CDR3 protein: CASSQPTNRDISYNEQFF
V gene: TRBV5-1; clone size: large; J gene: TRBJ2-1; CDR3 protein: CASSLARDRDYNEQFF
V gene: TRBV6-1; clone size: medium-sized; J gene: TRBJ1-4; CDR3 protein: CASSDCPSLLVDNEKLFF
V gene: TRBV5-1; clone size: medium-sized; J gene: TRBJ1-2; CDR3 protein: CASSLAGRNYGYTF